This T cell receptor (beta chain) was sequenced during a study of OX40 agonist ivuxolimab in advanced cancers. Background on the study: The eligibility criteria allowed prior anti-PD-1, anti-PD-L1 or anti-CTLA-4 therapy, and 30% to 45% had some.

Trimming left V 5 bases short and J 3 bases short, with 7 bases between. The CDR3 is 12 amino acids. Germline CDR1 is SGHVS and CDR2 is FQNEAQ. Autoimmune disease history or systemic immunosuppression meant exclusion. Method: immunoSEQ multiplex PCR; TCRdb's copy keeps in-frame clones and lacks some. The table records 70,000 or so clones, 75% to 90% of them present only once. Worth noting for this clone: The antigen is not known.

Whole-study findings and limits: There were, on average, more expanded clones in CD8+ T cells than in CD4+. Clonal expansion among partial responders at 0.1-3.0 mg/kg ranked near the lowest.

Sequenced here: CD4+ or CD8+ T cells sorted from blood, sampled in a trial of the OX40 agonist ivuxolimab. The chain couples TRBV7-8 to TRBJ1-1; tentative D call: TRBD1 (5 bases). The receptor's source is an adult with an advanced solid tumor such as melanoma, head and neck, liver or kidney cancer. CDR3 nucleotides: TGTGCCAGCAGCACAGGAGACACTGAAGCTTTCTTT. It is translated as CASSTGDTEAFF.